This passage covers 14 T cell receptor beta chains from one sample sequenced in a study of T-cell reconstitution after alpha-beta-depleted transplantation in children. Preparation of the TCRbeta library used unique molecular identifiers. TCRdb re-analysed the PCR reads in MiXCR, keeping a single row per CDR3 protein. Among around 300,000 distinct CDR3 sequences listed, roughly 10% were seen once. The sequencing here drew on peripheral blood, taken 180 days after TCRalphabeta/CD19-depleted stem cell transplant. The source of these receptors is a male patient aged 2-15 years who had a stem cell transplant for chronic granulomatous disease, so the T cells may come from the graft donor.

This clonotype was counted a few times. The chain joins TRBV7-3 to TRBJ2-1; D gene ambiguous. The CDR3 loop spans 15 amino acids. The V and J ends lost 1 base and 1 base respectively, with 8 bases between them. Germline assignment: CDR1 SGHTA and CDR2 FQGTGA. CDR3 coding DNA: TGTGCCAGCAGCTTAAAATTAAAGTCCTACAATGAGCAGTTCTTC. It specifies CASSLKLKSYNEQFF.

The CDR3 loop reads CASEDRGTYNEQFF. In nucleotides, the CDR3 is TGTGCCAGTGAGGACAGGGGTACCTACAATGAGCAGTTCTTC. The V and J genes are TRBV19 and TRBJ2-1; 9 nucleotides line up with TRBD1. The germline gives CDR1 LNHDA, CDR2 SQIVND (reference sequence). The ends lost 8 bases at V and 2 bases at J; junction bases unmatched: 4. CDR3 size: 14 residues.

Details on this clonotype: Possible read error: a much larger clone is one base away. V and J are TRBV7-9 and TRBJ1-5; no reliable D call. Germline CDR1 is SEHNR and CDR2 is FQNEAQ (reference sequence). The CDR3 is made up of 15 amino acids. The CDR3 DNA sequence: TGTGGCAGCAGCCCCCAGAGGGAGGGCAATCAGCCCCAGCATTTT. Its protein product is CGSSPQREGNQPQHF.

In this sample, this clonotype turned up many times. J is TRBJ1-2 and V is TRBV29-1, with D unresolved. This CDR3 has 13 residues. V was pared by 1 base and J by 1 base, with 7 bases between. The germline V gene encodes CDR1 SQVTM and CDR2 ANQGSEA. As DNA, the CDR3 is TGCAGCGTTGAAGGCGGTCTTAACTATGGCTACACCTTC. It translates to CSVEGGLNYGYTF. The entire variable domain, with the rest obtained from reference TRBV29-1 and TRBJ1-2, is as follows: SAVISQKPSRDICQRGTSLTIQCQVDSQVTMMFWYRQQPGQSLTLIATANQGSEATYESGFVIDKFPISRPNLTFSTLTVSNMSPEDSSIYLCSVEGGLNYGYTFGSGTRLTVV.

This clonotype was observed at least ten times. The gene calls are TRBV12-3 or TRBV12-4 and TRBJ2-7, with D unresolved. The CDR3 is made up of 13 amino acids. V lost 5 bases and J lost 2, with 10 bases in between. CDR3 protein: CASSDGPPYEQYF. In nucleotides, the CDR3 is TGTGCCAGCAGTGACGGACCCCCCTACGAGCAGTACTTC.

This clonotype was seen repeatedly, ten times or more. The V call is TRBV30, the J call TRBJ2-2, with TRBD2 matching over 11 bases. The germline V gene has CDR1 GTSNPN and CDR2 SVGIG (reference sequence). J was trimmed by 5 bases and V by 3 bases; bases with no gene match: 8. This CDR3 contains 16 residues. The CDR3 loop is CAWSLLAGAGTGELFF. The CDR3 nucleotides read TGTGCCTGGAGCCTACTAGCGGGAGCTGGTACCGGGGAGCTGTTTTTT.

By proportion, this clonotype is medium-sized (0.01 to 0.1%). This sequence joins TRBV20-1 and TRBJ2-5; tentative D call: TRBD1 (5 bases). Trimming removed 5 bases at V and 5 bases at J, with 9 bases between. Germline CDR1 and CDR2: DFQATT and SNEGSKA (reference sequence). The CDR3 has 11 amino acids. DNA for the CDR3: TGCAGTGCTGGGGCAATGGAGACCCAGTACTTC. It codes for CSAGAMETQYF.

This clonotype was seen more than once but under ten times. The rearrangement uses TRBV19 and TRBJ2-6; D unresolved. V dropped 3 bases and J dropped 0 bases, with 15 bases sitting between them. The CDR3 runs 18 residues. Germline CDR1 reads LNHDA; CDR2 reads SQIVND (reference sequence). The CDR3 DNA is TGTGCCAGTAGTATCGGGCAGGCCCTTCTCTCTGGGGCCAACGTCCTGACTTTC. Translation: CASSIGQALLSGANVLTF.

In regard to this clonotype: Being one base from a much bigger clone, this may be a read error. This chain links TRBV29-1 with TRBJ2-1; tentative D call: TRBD1 (6 bases). The germline V and J ends were trimmed by 7 bases and 9 bases, with 13 bases remaining between them. The CDR3 is 11 amino acids. Germline V lookup: CDR1 SQVTM, CDR2 ANQGSEA. The CDR3, as DNA: TGCAGCGCAACAGGGCACAGTGAGCAGTTCTTC. It encodes CSATGHSEQFF.

This clonotype came up many times. The chain joins TRBV10-3 to TRBJ2-3, with 10 nucleotides matching TRBD2. The germline V gene encodes CDR1 ENHRY and CDR2 SYGVKD. The CDR3 covers 14 residues. Germline trimming cut 7 bases from V and 1 base from J; bases unmatched to any gene: 2. CDR3 loop: CAIMGTSGTDTQYF. As DNA, the CDR3 is TGTGCCATCATGGGGACTAGCGGCACAGATACGCAGTATTTT.

A few counts support this clonotype. The gene calls are TRBV5-4 and TRBJ1-3; D gene unclear. The V end lost 3 bases, the J end lost 0 bases, and 13 bases lay between the germline ends. Germline lookup yields CDR1 SGHNT and CDR2 YYREEE (reference sequence). CDR3 length: 16 amino acids. The CDR3 spells CASSSRDTSSGNTIYF. The CDR3 DNA reads as TGTGCCAGCAGCTCCAGAGACACGTCCTCTGGAAACACCATATATTTT.

On this clonotype: With a much larger clone just one base away, this may be a read error. The rearrangement links TRBV28 to TRBJ2-7, with D perhaps TRBD1 or TRBD2 (5 bases each). The CDR3 has 14 amino acids. Germline V gene lookup returns CDR1 MDHEN and CDR2 SYDVKM. This chain's CDR3 is CAISSGAILGEQYF. Written as DNA, the CDR3 is TGTGCCATCAGTTCCGGGGCTATACTTGGCGAGCAGTACTTC.

Details on this clonotype: This sequence may be a read error, since a much larger clone differs from it by one base. The chain employs TRBV12-3 or TRBV12-4 and TRBJ1-1; the D gene is possibly TRBD1 (5 bases). The length of the CDR3 is 14 residues. CDR3 amino acids: CACSLTDMNTEAFF. In DNA, the CDR3 is TGTGCCTGCAGTTTGACAGACATGAACACTGAAGCTTTCTTT.

The chain couples TRBV5-5 to TRBJ2-5; no firm D call. CDR1 and CDR2 from the germline V gene are SGHKS and YYEKEE (reference sequence). The ends were cut back, 4 bases at V and 5 bases at J, with 18 bases in the middle. CDR3 length equals 15 residues. The CDR3 sequence: CASSPIGRIKETQYF. The CDR3 region has the DNA TGTGCCAGCAGCCCGATTGGGCGTATCAAGGAGACCCAGTACTTC.